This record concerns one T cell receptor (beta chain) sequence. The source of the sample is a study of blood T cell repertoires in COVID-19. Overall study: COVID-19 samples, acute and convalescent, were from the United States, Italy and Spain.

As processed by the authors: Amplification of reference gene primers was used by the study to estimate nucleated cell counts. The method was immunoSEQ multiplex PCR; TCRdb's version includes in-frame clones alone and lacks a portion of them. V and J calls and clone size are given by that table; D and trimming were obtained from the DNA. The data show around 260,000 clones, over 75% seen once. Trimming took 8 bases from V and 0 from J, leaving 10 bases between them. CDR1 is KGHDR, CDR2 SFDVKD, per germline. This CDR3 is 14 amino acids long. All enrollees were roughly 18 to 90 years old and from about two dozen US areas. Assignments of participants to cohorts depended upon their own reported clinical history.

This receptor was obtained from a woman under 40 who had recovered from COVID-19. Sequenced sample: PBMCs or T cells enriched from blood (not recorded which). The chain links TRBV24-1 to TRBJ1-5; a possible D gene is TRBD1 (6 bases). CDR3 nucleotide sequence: TGTGCCACCAATCGGGGACATAGCAATCAGCCCCAGCATTTT. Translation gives CATNRGHSNQPQHF.